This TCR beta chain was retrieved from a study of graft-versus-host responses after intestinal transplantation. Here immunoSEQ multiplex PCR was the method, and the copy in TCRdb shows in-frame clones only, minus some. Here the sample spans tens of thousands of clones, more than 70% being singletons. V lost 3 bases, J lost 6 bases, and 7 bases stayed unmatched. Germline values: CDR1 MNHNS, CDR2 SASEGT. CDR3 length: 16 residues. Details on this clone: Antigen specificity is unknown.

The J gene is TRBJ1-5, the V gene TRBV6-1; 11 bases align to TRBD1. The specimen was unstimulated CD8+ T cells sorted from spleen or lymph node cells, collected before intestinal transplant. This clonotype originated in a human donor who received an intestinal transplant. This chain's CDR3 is CASSESSGTGGQPQHF. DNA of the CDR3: TGTGCCAGCAGTGAGTCATCCGGGACAGGGGGTCAGCCCCAGCATTTT.